The 21 T cell receptor beta chains in this list originate from one sample, sequenced in a study of regulatory T cells in long-lasting Graves disease. Sequencing libraries for TCR beta were prepared with iRepertoire HTBI primers and Arm-PCR of CDR3 regions. TCRdb redid the calling of the multiplex PCR reads with MiXCR, one entry per CDR3 protein. The sample lists a few hundred thousand distinct CDR3 sequences, over 9.5% occurring once. Time point meaning: newly diagnosed GD, antithyroid drugs for less than 3 months. RNA extracted from PBMCs served as the sequencing template. This sample was shared with a second study, whose subject was T cells in Graves' hyperthyroidism and ophthalmopathy.

The sequences come from peripheral blood mononuclear cells (PBMCs), collected at new diagnosis, from a patient treated with antithyroid drugs. Receptor source: a woman under 30 with Graves disease.

This clonotype has at least ten counts. The chain couples TRBV7-2 to TRBJ1-1, with D possibly TRBD1 on 5 matching bases. The germline V gene encodes CDR1 SGHTA and CDR2 FQGNSA. Trimming removed 1 base from V and 4 bases from J, with 16 bases in between. This CDR3 contains 16 residues. CDR3 sequence: CASSLVGNQRGTEAFF. DNA for the CDR3: TGTGCCAGCAGCTTAGTGGGCAACCAGAGGGGCACTGAAGCTTTCTTT.

The sample holds many counts of this clonotype. The rearrangement links TRBV20-1 to TRBJ2-3; the match to TRBD1 covers 10 bases. CDR3 length: 16 residues. In germline, CDR1 is DFQATT, CDR2 SNEGSKA (reference sequence). V shed 3 bases, J shed 0 bases, and the junction held 6 bases outside the gene matches. CDR3 loop: CSARKRQGASTDTQYF. The CDR3 DNA is TGCAGTGCTAGGAAGAGACAGGGGGCTAGCACAGATACGCAGTATTTT.

This clonotype was found many times. The chain uses TRBV20-1 and TRBJ1-6; D remains unclear. V lost 5 bases to trimming and J lost 7 bases, with 15 bases between them. This CDR3 region has 14 residues. The germline V gene encodes CDR1 DFQATT and CDR2 SNEGSKA (reference sequence). The DNA of the CDR3 is TGCAGTGCTGGCCTACATCGGGAGAATTCACCCCTCCACTTT. As protein: CSAGLHRENSPLHF.

This clonotype was counted between two and nine times. The gene calls are TRBV19 and TRBJ1-5; D gene uncertain. CDR1 and CDR2 from the germline V gene are LNHDA and SQIVND (reference sequence). V was clipped by 6 bases and J by 5 bases, with 11 bases between them. CDR3 length equals 13 residues. The CDR3 sequence is CASSYSWHQPQHF. As DNA, the CDR3 is TGTGCCAGTAGCTATAGTTGGCATCAGCCCCAGCATTTT.

Concerning this clonotype: A read error may be the cause here, since a much bigger clone is one base away. Without the conserved terminal phenylalanine or tryptophan, this CDR3 likely stems from a read error. The chain has TRBV6-2 or TRBV6-3 and TRBJ2-1; no reliable D call. V dropped 2 bases and J dropped 0 bases, with 5 bases sitting between them. The CDR3 consists of 14 residues. Germline lookup yields CDR1 MNHEY and CDR2 SVGEGT. CDR3 coding DNA: TGTGCCAGCAGTTACGGTAGCTCCTACAATGAGCAGTTCTAC. It encodes CASSYGSSYNEQFY.

The V call is TRBV11-3, the J call TRBJ2-3, with TRBD2 as a possible D gene (6 bases). Germline V lookup: CDR1 SGHNT, CDR2 YENEEA. CDR3 size: 16 residues. V shed 2 bases and J shed 4 bases, with 16 bases lying between them. The CDR3: CASSLSGAAGPDTQYF. The DNA for the CDR3 is TGTGCCAGCAGCTTAAGCGGTGCCGCGGGACCAGATACGCAGTATTTT.

This clonotype was picked up a small number of times. The chain carries TRBV9 and TRBJ1-6; 8 bases are a match to TRBD1. The germline V gene encodes CDR1 SGDLS and CDR2 YYNGEE. J lost 8 bases, V lost 3 bases, and 10 bases had no gene match. The length of the CDR3 is 16 residues. CDR3 sequence: CASSAAEDRGYSPLHF. CDR3 DNA sequence: TGTGCCAGCAGCGCCGCCGAAGACAGGGGTTATTCACCCCTCCACTTT.

Written as DNA, the CDR3 is TGTGCTAGTGGCCAGGGACTAGCGGGATCAGGTACGCAGTATTTT. Amino acid sequence: CASGQGLAGSGTQYF. The chain couples TRBV12-5 to TRBJ2-3; 13 bases align to TRBD2. This CDR3 has 15 amino acids. The germline CDR1 and CDR2 sequences are LGHNT and FRNRAP. The J segment lost 8 bases and the V segment lost 6 bases, leaving 8 bases of the junction unmatched.

This clonotype was counted many times. The V gene is TRBV19, the J gene TRBJ1-1, with unresolved D. Germline CDR1 reads LNHDA; CDR2 reads SQIVND (reference sequence). The CDR3 contains 15 residues. The V end lost 1 base, the J end lost 0 bases, and 9 bases lay between the germline ends. Here the CDR3 DNA reads TGTGCCAGTAGTATAGGGGAGCCTATGAACACTGAAGCTTTCTTT. It is translated as CASSIGEPMNTEAFF.

This clonotype was detected many times. The rearrangement joins TRBV28 to TRBJ2-7, with TRBD2 identical over 8 bases. The V gene's germline CDR1 is MDHEN and CDR2 SYDVKM. The CDR3 totals 14 residues. Germline trimming cut 5 bases from V and 5 bases from J; bases unmatched to any gene: 8. The DNA for the CDR3 is TGTGCCAGCAGTGAGATCCTCGGGAGGGACGAGCAGTACTTC. Amino acids: CASSEILGRDEQYF.

This chain uses TRBV28 with TRBJ2-7; the match to TRBD2 covers 9 bases. With 6 bases clipped from V and 3 bases from J, the junction kept 6 bases outside the gene matches. The germline V gene has CDR1 MDHEN and CDR2 SYDVKM. The CDR3 is made up of 14 amino acids. CDR3 DNA: TGTGCCAGCAGACCAAGGACTAGCGTCTACGAGCAGTACTTC. Residues: CASRPRTSVYEQYF.

This clonotype has ten or more counts. The V and J genes are TRBV12-3 or TRBV12-4 and TRBJ2-2; D unclear. This CDR3 is built from 13 residues. The V end lost 6 bases, the J end lost 6 bases, and 11 bases lay between the germline ends. This CDR3 reads CASSLLPPGELFF. In nucleotides, the CDR3 is TGTGCCAGCAGCCTCCTCCCACCCGGGGAGCTGTTTTTT.

The chain links TRBV12-3 or TRBV12-4 to TRBJ1-1, with TRBD1 identical over 9 bases. The length of the CDR3 is 13 residues. V was clipped by 6 bases and J by 4 bases; unmatched bases: 3. CDR3 amino acids: CASRGQGLTEAFF. CDR3 nucleotides: TGTGCCAGCAGAGGACAGGGGCTCACTGAAGCTTTCTTT.

This clonotype was seen repeatedly, ten times or more. The chain employs TRBV12-3 or TRBV12-4 and TRBJ2-5; 9 positions agree with TRBD1. The CDR3 length is 14 residues. Germline trimming cut 3 bases from V and 5 bases from J; bases unmatched to any gene: 4. The CDR3 loop reads CASSFGQGRETQYF. The CDR3 nucleotides read TGTGCCAGCAGTTTCGGACAGGGGCGGGAGACCCAGTACTTC.

This clonotype was counted at least ten times. V gene TRBV28 combines with J gene TRBJ2-7; TRBD2 is a possible D gene (5 bases). The germline CDR1 and CDR2 sequences are MDHEN and SYDVKM. The length of the CDR3 is 14 residues. The V end lost 3 bases, the J end lost 6 bases, and 15 bases lay between the germline ends. The CDR3 spells CASSFIGSAGEQYF. CDR3 in DNA: TGTGCCAGCAGTTTTATAGGGTCCGCGGGCGAGCAGTACTTC. Full variable domain (remainder filled in from reference TRBV28 and TRBJ2-7): DVKVTQSSRYLVKRTGEKVFLECVQDMDHENMFWYRQDPGLGLRLIYFSYDVKMKEKGDIPEGYSVSREKKERFSLILESASTNQTSMYLCASSFIGSAGEQYFGPGTRLTVT.

With respect to this clonotype: Likely a read error: the CDR3 ends without its conserved phenylalanine or tryptophan. The V and J genes are TRBV3-1 and TRBJ2-2; D remains ambiguous. Trimming pared 4 bases from V and 1 base from J, leaving 10 bases between. This CDR3 spans 15 amino acids. CDR1 and CDR2 (germline): LGHDT, YNNKEL (reference sequence). CDR3 DNA sequence: TGTGCCAGCAGCCCGTTCGACCTGAACACCGGGGAGCTGTTTCTT. Translated, it gives CASSPFDLNTGELFL.

The V gene is TRBV20-1, the J gene TRBJ1-1; weak D call: TRBD1 (5 bases). V was clipped by 4 bases and J by 3 bases, with 9 bases between them. The CDR3 is 12 amino acids. Looked up from germline, CDR1 is DFQATT and CDR2 is SNEGSKA (reference sequence). CDR3 sequence: CSAKHRYTEAFF. The CDR3 region has the DNA TGCAGTGCTAAGCACAGGTACACTGAAGCTTTCTTT.

This clonotype was observed at least ten times. V and J are TRBV29-1 and TRBJ2-1; 7 bases agree with TRBD2. The CDR3 is made up of 10 amino acids. V dropped 5 bases and J dropped 8; count of bases not matched to a gene: 0. Germline CDR1 and CDR2: SQVTM and ANQGSEA. The CDR3 nucleotides read TGCAGCGTTCGGGGGGATGAGCAGTTCTTC. Translating it yields CSVRGDEQFF.

The sample holds many counts of this clonotype. The chain couples TRBV12-3 or TRBV12-4 to TRBJ1-1, with D maybe TRBD1 (6 bases). This CDR3 has 13 residues. V was pared by 6 bases and J by 3 bases, with 11 bases between. CDR3 amino acids: CASRLRGYTEAFF. CDR3 DNA: TGTGCCAGCAGACTCAGGGGTTACACTGAAGCTTTCTTT.

Points on this clonotype: A junction end diverges from the germline sequence, so it may reflect a read error. This chain connects TRBV15 to TRBJ2-5; 7 bases fit TRBD2. Germline lookup yields CDR1 LNHNV and CDR2 YYDKDF (reference sequence). The CDR3 is 14 amino acids. The DNA of the CDR3 is TGTGCCACCGGCAGGAGGGGCGGGGGAGAGACCCAGTACTTC. Protein: CATGRRGGGETQYF.

This clonotype occurred a few times. The chain is built from TRBV20-1 and TRBJ1-4, with 12 bases lining up with TRBD1. The CDR3 has 15 residues. Per the germline V gene, CDR1 is DFQATT and CDR2 is SNEGSKA (reference sequence). Trimming removed 2 bases from V and 8 bases from J; junction bases left unmatched: 6. CDR3 DNA: TGCAGTGCTAGATGGGACAGGGGGCTAGGAGAAAAACTGTTTTTT. This translates into CSARWDRGLGEKLFF.